This T cell receptor (beta chain) was obtained from a study of T cell responses to AZD1222 COVID-19 vaccine. CDR1 is GTSNPN, CDR2 SVGIG, per germline (reference sequence). J was trimmed by 2 bases and V by 2 bases; bases with no gene match: 4. The CDR3 has 15 amino acids. TCRdb's copy holds only in-frame clones and misses some; the assay was immunoSEQ multiplex PCR. The table has 55,000 to 75,000 clones, over 60% seen once. The sample was peripheral blood, taken on day 0 of AZD1222 vaccination. The chain uses TRBV30 and TRBJ2-1; TRBD2 matches 9 bases. The TCR comes from an adult in good health. The CDR3 protein is CAWSLAGLPYNEQFF. Written as DNA, the CDR3 is TGTGCCTGGAGTCTAGCGGGGCTACCCTACAATGAGCAGTTCTTC.